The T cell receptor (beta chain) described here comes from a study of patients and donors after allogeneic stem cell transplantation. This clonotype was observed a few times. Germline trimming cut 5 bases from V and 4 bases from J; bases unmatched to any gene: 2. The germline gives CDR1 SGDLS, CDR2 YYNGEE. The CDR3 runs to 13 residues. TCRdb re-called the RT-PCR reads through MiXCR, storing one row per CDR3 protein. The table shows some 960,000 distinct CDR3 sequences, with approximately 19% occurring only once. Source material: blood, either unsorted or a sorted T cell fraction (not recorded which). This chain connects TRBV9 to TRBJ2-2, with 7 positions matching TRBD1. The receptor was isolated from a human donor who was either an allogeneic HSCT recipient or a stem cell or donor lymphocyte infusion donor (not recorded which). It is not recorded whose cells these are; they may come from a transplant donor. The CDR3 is CASRYRGTGELFF. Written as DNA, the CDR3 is TGTGCCAGCAGGTACAGGGGCACCGGGGAGCTGTTTTTT.